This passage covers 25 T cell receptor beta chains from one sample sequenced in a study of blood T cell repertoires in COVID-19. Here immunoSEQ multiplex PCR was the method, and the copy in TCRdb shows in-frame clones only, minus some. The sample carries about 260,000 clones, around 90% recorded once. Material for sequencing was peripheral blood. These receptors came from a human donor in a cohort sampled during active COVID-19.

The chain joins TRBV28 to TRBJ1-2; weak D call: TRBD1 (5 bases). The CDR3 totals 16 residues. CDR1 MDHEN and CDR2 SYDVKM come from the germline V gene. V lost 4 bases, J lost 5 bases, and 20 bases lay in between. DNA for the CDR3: TGTGCCAGCAGTTCTTGGGACTCGCGGGCGAGGTATGGCTACACCTTC. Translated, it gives CASSSWDSRARYGYTF.

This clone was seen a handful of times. In nucleotides, the CDR3 is TGTGCCAGCAGCCAAGACCCAGCGGGAGGAGAGACCCAGTACTTC. This gives the protein CASSQDPAGGETQYF. The chain has TRBV3-1 (or the pseudogene TRBV3-2) and TRBJ2-5; 9 nucleotides line up with TRBD2. CDR1 and CDR2 from the germline V gene are LGHDT and YNNKEL (reference sequence). J gave up 4 bases and V 0 bases, and 3 bases lay outside the gene matches. The CDR3 spans 15 residues.

This CDR3 reads CASSPSGGLGTEAFF. DNA of the CDR3: TGTGCCAGCAGCCCCAGCGGCGGTTTGGGAACTGAAGCTTTCTTT. The chain uses TRBV9 and TRBJ1-1, with D unresolved. Germline V CDR1 and CDR2: SGDLS, YYNGEE. V lost 4 bases, J lost 5 bases, and 18 bases lay in between. CDR3 length: 15 amino acids.

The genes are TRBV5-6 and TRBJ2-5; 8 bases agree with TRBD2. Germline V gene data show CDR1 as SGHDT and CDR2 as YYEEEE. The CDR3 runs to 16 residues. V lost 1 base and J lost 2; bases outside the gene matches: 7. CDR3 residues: CASSLSGGGRQETQYF. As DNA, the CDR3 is TGTGCCAGCAGCTTGAGTGGCGGGGGGAGGCAAGAGACCCAGTACTTC.

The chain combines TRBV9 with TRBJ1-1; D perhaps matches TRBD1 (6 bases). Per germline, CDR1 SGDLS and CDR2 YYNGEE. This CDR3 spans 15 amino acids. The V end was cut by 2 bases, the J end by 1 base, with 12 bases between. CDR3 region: CASSVYTGSNTEAFF. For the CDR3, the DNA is TGTGCCAGCAGCGTCTATACAGGGTCGAACACTGAAGCTTTCTTT.

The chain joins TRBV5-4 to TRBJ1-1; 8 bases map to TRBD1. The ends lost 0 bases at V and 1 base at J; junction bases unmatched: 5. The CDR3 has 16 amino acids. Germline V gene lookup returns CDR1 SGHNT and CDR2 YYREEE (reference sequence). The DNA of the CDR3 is TGTGCCAGCAGCTTGGGGTCAGGGGGCCCGAACACTGAAGCTTTCTTT. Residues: CASSLGSGGPNTEAFF.

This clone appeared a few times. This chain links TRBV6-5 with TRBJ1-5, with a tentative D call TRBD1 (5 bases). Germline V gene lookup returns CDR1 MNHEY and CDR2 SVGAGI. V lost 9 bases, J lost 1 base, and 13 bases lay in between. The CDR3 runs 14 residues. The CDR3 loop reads CASERQSSNQPQHF. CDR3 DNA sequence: TGTGCCAGTGAGCGACAGTCCAGCAATCAGCCCCAGCATTTT.

The CDR3: CASSQGLENEQFF. CDR3 DNA: TGCGCCAGCAGCCAAGGACTTGAGAATGAGCAGTTCTTC. The chain combines TRBV4-3 with TRBJ2-1; no clear D gene. Trimming pared 1 base from V and 7 bases from J, leaving 8 bases between. Germline CDR1 is LGHNA and CDR2 is YSLEER. The CDR3 has 13 amino acids.

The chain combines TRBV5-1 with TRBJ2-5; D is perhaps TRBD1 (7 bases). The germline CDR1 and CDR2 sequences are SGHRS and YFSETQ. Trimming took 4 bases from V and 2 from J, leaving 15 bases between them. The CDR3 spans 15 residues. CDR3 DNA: TGCGCCAGCAGCCACTCTGCGGGACAGCAAGAGACCCAGTACTTC. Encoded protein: CASSHSAGQQETQYF.

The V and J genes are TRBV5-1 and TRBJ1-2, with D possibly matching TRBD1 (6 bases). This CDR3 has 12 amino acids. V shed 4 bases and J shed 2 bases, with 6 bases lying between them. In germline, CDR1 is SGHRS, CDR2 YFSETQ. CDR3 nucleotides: TGCGCCAGCAGCACAGGGAACTATGGCTACACCTTC. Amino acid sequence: CASSTGNYGYTF.

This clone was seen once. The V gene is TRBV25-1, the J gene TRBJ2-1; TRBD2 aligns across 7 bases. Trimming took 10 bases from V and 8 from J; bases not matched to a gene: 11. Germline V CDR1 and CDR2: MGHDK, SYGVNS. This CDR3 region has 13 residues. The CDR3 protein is CAIHSGTEDEQFF. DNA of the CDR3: TGTGCCATCCACAGCGGGACTGAGGATGAGCAGTTCTTC.

This CDR3 is CATTLPDSYGYTF. For the CDR3, the DNA is TGTGCCACCACGCTTCCGGACAGCTATGGCTACACCTTC. The chain recombines TRBV6-5 with TRBJ1-2; possible D gene TRBD1, 6 bases. Germline V gives CDR1 MNHEY, CDR2 SVGAGI. The CDR3 is made up of 13 amino acids. V lost 10 bases to trimming and J lost 4 bases, with 16 bases between them.

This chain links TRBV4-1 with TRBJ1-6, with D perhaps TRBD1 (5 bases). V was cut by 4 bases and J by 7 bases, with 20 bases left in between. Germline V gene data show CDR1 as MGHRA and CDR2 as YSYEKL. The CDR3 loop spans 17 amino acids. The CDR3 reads CASSRRDSRLGNSPLHF. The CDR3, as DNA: TGCGCCAGCAGCCGCCGGGACTCACGCCTTGGAAATTCACCCCTCCACTTT.

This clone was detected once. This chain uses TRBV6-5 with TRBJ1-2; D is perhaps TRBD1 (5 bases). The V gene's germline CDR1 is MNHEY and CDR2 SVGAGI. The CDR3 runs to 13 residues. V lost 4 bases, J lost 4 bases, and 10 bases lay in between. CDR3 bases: TGTGCCAGCAGTTCCATCGGGGGCTATGGCTACACCTTC. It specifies CASSSIGGYGYTF.

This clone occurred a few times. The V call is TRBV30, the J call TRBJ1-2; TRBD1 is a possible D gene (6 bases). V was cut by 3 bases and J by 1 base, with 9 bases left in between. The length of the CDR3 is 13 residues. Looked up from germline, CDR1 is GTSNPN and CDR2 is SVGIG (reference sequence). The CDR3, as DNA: TGTGCCTGGAGGCCCAGGGGTAACTATGGCTACACCTTC. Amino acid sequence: CAWRPRGNYGYTF.

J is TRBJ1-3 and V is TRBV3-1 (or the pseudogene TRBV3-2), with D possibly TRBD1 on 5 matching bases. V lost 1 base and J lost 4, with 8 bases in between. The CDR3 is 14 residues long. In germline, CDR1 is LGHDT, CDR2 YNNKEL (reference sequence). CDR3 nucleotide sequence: TGTGCCAGCAGCCAAGGGCACAGGGGAAACACCATATATTTT. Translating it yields CASSQGHRGNTIYF.

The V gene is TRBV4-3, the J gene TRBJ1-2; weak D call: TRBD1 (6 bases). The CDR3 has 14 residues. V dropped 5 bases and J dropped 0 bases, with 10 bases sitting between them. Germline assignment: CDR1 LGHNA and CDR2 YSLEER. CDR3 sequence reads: CASSSGQSNYGYTF. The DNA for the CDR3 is TGCGCCAGCAGCTCCGGACAGTCTAACTATGGCTACACCTTC.

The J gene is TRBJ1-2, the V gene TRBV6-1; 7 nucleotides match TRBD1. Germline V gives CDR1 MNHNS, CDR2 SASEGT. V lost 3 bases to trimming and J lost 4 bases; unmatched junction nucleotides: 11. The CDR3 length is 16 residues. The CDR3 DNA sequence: TGTGCCAGCAGTGAGTTCGGCGGACAGGCGATCTATGGCTACACCTTC. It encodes CASSEFGGQAIYGYTF.

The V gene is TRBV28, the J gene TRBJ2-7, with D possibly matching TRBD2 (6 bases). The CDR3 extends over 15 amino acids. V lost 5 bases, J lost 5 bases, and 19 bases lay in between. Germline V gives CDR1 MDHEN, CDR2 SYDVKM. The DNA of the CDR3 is TGTGCCAGCAGTCGACTAGGCGGAATCGTCAACGAGCAGTACTTC. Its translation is CASSRLGGIVNEQYF. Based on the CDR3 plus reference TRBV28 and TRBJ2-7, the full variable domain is DVKVTQSSRYLVKRTGEKVFLECVQDMDHENMFWYRQDPGLGLRLIYFSYDVKMKEKGDIPEGYSVSREKKERFSLILESASTNQTSMYLCASSRLGGIVNEQYFGPGTRLTVT.

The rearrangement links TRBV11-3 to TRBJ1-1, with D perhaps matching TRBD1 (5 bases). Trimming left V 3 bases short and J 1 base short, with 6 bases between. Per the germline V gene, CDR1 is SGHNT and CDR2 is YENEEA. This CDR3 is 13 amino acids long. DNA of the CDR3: TGTGCCAGCAGCTTTAGGGGGAACACTGAAGCTTTCTTT. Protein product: CASSFRGNTEAFF.

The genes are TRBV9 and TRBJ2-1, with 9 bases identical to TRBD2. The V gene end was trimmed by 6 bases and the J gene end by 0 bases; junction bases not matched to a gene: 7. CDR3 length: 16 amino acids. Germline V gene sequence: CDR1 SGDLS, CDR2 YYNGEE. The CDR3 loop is CASTDFSGSSYNEQFF. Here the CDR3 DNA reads TGTGCCAGCACAGATTTTAGCGGGAGCTCCTACAATGAGCAGTTCTTC. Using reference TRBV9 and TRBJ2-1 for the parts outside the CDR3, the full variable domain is DSGVTQTPKHLITATGQRVTLRCSPRSGDLSVYWYQQSLDQGLQFLIQYYNGEERAKGNILERFSAQQFPDLHSELNLSSLELGDSALYFCASTDFSGSSYNEQFFGPGTRLTVL.

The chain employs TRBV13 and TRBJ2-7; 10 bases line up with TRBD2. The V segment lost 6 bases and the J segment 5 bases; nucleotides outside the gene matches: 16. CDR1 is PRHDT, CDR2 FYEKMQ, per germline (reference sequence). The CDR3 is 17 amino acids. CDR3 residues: CASRASGRGAIWNEQYF. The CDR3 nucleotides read TGTGCCAGCAGGGCTAGCGGGAGAGGGGCTATTTGGAACGAGCAGTACTTC.

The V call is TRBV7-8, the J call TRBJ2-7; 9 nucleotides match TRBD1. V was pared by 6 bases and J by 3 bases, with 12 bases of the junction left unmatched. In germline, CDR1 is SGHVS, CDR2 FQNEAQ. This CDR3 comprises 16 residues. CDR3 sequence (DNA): TGTGCCAGCAGTCTCAAACGGACAGGGGCGGACTACGAGCAGTACTTC. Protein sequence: CASSLKRTGADYEQYF.

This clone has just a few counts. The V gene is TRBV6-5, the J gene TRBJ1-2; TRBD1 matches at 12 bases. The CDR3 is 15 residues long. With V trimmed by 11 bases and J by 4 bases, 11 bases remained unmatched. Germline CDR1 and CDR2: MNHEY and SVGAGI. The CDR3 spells CAGSRDRGQGYGYTF. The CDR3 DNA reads TGTGCCGGCTCCCGGGACAGGGGGCAGGGCTATGGCTACACCTTC.

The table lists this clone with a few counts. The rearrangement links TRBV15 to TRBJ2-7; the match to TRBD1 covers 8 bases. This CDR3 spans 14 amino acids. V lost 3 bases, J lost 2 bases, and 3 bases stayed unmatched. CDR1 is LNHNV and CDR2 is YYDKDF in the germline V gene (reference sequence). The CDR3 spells CATSSLRGPYEQYF. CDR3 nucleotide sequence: TGTGCCACCAGCAGCCTCAGGGGGCCCTACGAGCAGTACTTC.